The 17 T cell receptor beta chains below all came from one sample that was sequenced in a study of T cell changes during pregnancy in multiple sclerosis. The protocol was immunoSEQ multiplex PCR, while the TCRdb copy is restricted to in-frame clones and leaves out a portion. The table includes roughly 72,000 clones, about 90% detected once. The sequences come from peripheral blood, collected in the first trimester of pregnancy. These receptor sequences come from a female donor in good health, enrolled as a control in a pregnancy study.

This chain joins TRBV19 and TRBJ1-1; 7 positions agree with TRBD1. V shed 7 bases and J 10 bases; nucleotides not matched to a gene: 12. CDR3 length: 13 residues. Germline CDR1 LNHDA, CDR2 SQIVND (reference sequence). The CDR3 spells CASIGAGGLGAFF. DNA of the CDR3: TGTGCCAGTATAGGGGCAGGGGGTTTGGGAGCTTTCTTT.

This clone has just one count. The J gene is TRBJ1-1, the V gene TRBV6-1, with 9 nucleotides matching TRBD1. The CDR3 extends over 13 amino acids. V lost 6 bases, J lost 4 bases, and 3 bases stayed unmatched. Germline values: CDR1 MNHNS, CDR2 SASEGT. As DNA, the CDR3 is TGTGCCAGCAGGGACAGGGGAAGCACTGAAGCTTTCTTT. This translates into CASRDRGSTEAFF.

V is TRBV5-1 and J is TRBJ1-6; weak D call: TRBD1 (5 bases). CDR1 is SGHRS, CDR2 YFSETQ, per germline. The CDR3 runs 16 residues. V gave up 0 bases and J gave up 10 bases, with 17 bases separating them. The CDR3 reads CASSLARSGSYSPLHF. The DNA for the CDR3 is TGCGCCAGCAGCTTGGCCCGTTCAGGGTCCTACTCACCCCTCCACTTT.

This clone was recorded once. V gene TRBV7-2 combines with J gene TRBJ2-5; unclear D gene. Trimming left V 5 bases short and J 5 bases short, with 9 bases between. Germline V gene sequence: CDR1 SGHTA, CDR2 FQGNSA. The CDR3 is 12 residues long. As DNA, the CDR3 is TGTGCCAGCAGCACCCCCGGGGAGACCCAGTACTTC. It codes for CASSTPGETQYF.

The rearrangement joins TRBV5-1 to TRBJ2-1; D is possibly TRBD2 (6 bases). Trimming removed 4 bases at V and 7 bases at J, with 21 bases between. This CDR3 is built from 16 residues. Germline V lookup: CDR1 SGHRS, CDR2 YFSETQ. DNA for the CDR3: TGCGCCAGCAGCCTCCAAGGAGGGAGCGATTTAAATGAGCAGTTCTTC. As protein: CASSLQGGSDLNEQFF.

This clone was detected a few times. The rearrangement uses TRBV13 and TRBJ1-3; 7 positions match TRBD1. The CDR3 runs to 14 residues. The germline gives CDR1 PRHDT, CDR2 FYEKMQ (reference sequence). V lost 8 bases, J lost 8 bases, and 12 bases stayed unmatched. This CDR3 is CASFDRVRRDTIYF. DNA of the CDR3: TGTGCCAGCTTCGACAGGGTACGGAGAGACACCATATATTTT.

V is TRBV28 and J is TRBJ2-5; no firm D call. V shed 3 bases and J shed 6 bases, with 8 bases lying between them. From germline, CDR1 is MDHEN and CDR2 SYDVKM. The CDR3 is made up of 12 amino acids. The CDR3, as DNA: TGTGCCAGCAGTTTGAGGCAGCAGACCCAGTACTTC. Residues: CASSLRQQTQYF.

The J gene is TRBJ2-7, the V gene TRBV27, with 10 bases matching TRBD2. The CDR3 consists of 15 residues. The ends lost 5 bases at V and 1 base at J; junction bases unmatched: 5. Per the germline V gene, CDR1 is MNHEY and CDR2 is SMNVEV (reference sequence). The CDR3 bases are TGTGCCAGCAGTCTCACGGGACTAGCGTCCTACGAGCAGTACTTC. Translation: CASSLTGLASYEQYF.

The chain has TRBV15 and TRBJ1-1; D may be TRBD1 (5 bases). This CDR3 is 13 amino acids long. Trimming stripped 10 bases from V and 2 bases from J, with 14 bases between. Germline CDR1 and CDR2: LNHNV and YYDKDF (reference sequence). CDR3 loop: CAIRQSYNTEAFF. CDR3 DNA: TGTGCCATCCGACAGTCGTACAACACTGAAGCTTTCTTT.

This clone appeared a single time. V and J are TRBV28 and TRBJ2-7; no clear D. The germline gives CDR1 MDHEN, CDR2 SYDVKM. The CDR3 is made up of 13 amino acids. The V gene lost 7 bases and the J gene lost 5 bases, with 15 bases spanning the gap. The chain's CDR3 is CASTLPSVHEQYF. The CDR3 nucleotides read TGTGCCAGCACCCTTCCCAGCGTTCACGAGCAGTACTTC.

The V and J genes are TRBV10-3 and TRBJ1-4; tentatively, D is TRBD1 (5 bases). V was pared by 8 bases and J by 5 bases, with 18 bases between. The germline V gene has CDR1 ENHRY and CDR2 SYGVKD. CDR3 length: 15 residues. CDR3 sequence: CAIPHLTDLNEKLFF. The DNA for the CDR3 is TGTGCCATCCCCCACCTGACAGACTTAAATGAAAAACTGTTTTTT.

The chain uses TRBV5-5 and TRBJ2-7; 13 bases match TRBD2. The V gene's germline CDR1 is SGHKS and CDR2 YYEKEE (reference sequence). V was clipped by 3 bases and J by 2 bases; unmatched bases: 8. The CDR3 covers 17 residues. CDR3 sequence: CASSSILTSGRTYEQYF. The DNA for the CDR3 is TGTGCCAGCAGCTCGATCCTGACTAGCGGGAGGACCTACGAGCAGTACTTC.

The chain links TRBV6-1 to TRBJ2-1, with D possibly being TRBD1 (5 bases). The CDR3 covers 14 residues. V was trimmed by 6 bases and J by 6 bases, leaving 15 bases between them. Germline-derived CDR1 and CDR2 are MNHNS and SASEGT. The CDR3 reads CASRGQLGANEQFF. In nucleotides, the CDR3 is TGTGCCAGCAGGGGGCAGCTAGGGGCCAATGAGCAGTTCTTC.

A word on this clone: Other DNA sequences in the same sample also yield this CDR3. CDR3 sequence reads: CASSLGQGANSPLHF. CDR3 sequence (DNA): TGCGCCAGCAGCTTGGGACAGGGGGCAAATTCACCCCTCCACTTT. This chain uses TRBV5-1 with TRBJ1-6; TRBD1 matches at 10 bases. This CDR3 is 15 amino acids long. CDR1 SGHRS and CDR2 YFSETQ come from the germline V gene. The J segment lost 7 bases and the V segment lost 0 bases, leaving 1 base of the junction unmatched.

This clone was detected once. This rearrangement joins TRBV7-2 to TRBJ1-4; D remains unclear. The CDR3 loop spans 16 amino acids. V shed 1 base and J shed 0 bases, with 9 bases lying between them. The germline gives CDR1 SGHTA, CDR2 FQGNSA. The CDR3 is CASSLGRETTNEKLFF. CDR3 bases: TGTGCCAGCAGCTTAGGAAGAGAAACAACTAATGAAAAACTGTTTTTT.

This sequence joins TRBV5-4 and TRBJ1-2; 7 bases are a match to TRBD1. Germline-derived CDR1 and CDR2 are SGHNT and YYREEE (reference sequence). With V trimmed by 0 bases and J by 7 bases, 3 bases remained unmatched. The CDR3 covers 13 residues. The CDR3 loop is CASSLARQGGYTF. CDR3 DNA: TGTGCCAGCAGCTTGGCCAGACAGGGTGGCTACACCTTC.

The chain joins TRBV5-1 to TRBJ1-1; 8 bases agree with TRBD1. This CDR3 comprises 13 residues. The germline gives CDR1 SGHRS, CDR2 YFSETQ. Losses at the gene ends were 5 bases for V and 4 bases for J; bases not matched to a gene: 4. The CDR3 spells CASRKTGGTEAFF. The CDR3 DNA reads as TGCGCCAGCAGAAAAACAGGGGGCACTGAAGCTTTCTTT.